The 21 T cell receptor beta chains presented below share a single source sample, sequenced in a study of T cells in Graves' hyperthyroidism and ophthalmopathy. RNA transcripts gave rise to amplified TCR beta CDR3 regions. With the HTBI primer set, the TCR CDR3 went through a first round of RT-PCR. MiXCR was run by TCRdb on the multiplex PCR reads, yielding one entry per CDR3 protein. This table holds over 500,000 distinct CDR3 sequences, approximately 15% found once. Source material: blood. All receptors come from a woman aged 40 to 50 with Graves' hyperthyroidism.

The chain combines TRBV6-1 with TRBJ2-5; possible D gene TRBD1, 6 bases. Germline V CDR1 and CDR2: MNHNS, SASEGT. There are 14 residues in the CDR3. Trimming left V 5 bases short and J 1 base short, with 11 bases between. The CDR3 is CASSKRTAQETQYF. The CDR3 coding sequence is TGTGCCAGCAGTAAACGGACAGCCCAAGAGACCCAGTACTTC.

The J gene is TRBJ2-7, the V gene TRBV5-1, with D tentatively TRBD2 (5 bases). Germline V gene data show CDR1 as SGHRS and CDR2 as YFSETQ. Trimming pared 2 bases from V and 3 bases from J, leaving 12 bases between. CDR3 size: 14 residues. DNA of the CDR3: TGCGCCAGCAGCTTAGAGGTCGGGAACTACGAGCAGTACTTC. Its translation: CASSLEVGNYEQYF.

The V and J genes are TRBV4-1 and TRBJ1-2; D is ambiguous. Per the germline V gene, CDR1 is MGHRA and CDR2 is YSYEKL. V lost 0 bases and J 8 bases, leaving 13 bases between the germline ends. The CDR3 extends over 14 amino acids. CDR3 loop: CASSQEPGLGGYTF. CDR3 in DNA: TGCGCCAGCAGCCAAGAGCCCGGGCTAGGGGGCTACACCTTC.

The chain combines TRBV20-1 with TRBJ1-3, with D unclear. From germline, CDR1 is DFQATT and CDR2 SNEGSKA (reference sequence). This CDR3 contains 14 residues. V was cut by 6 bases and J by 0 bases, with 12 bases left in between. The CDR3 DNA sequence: TGCAGTGCGTCTCAGTGGAGCTCTGGAAACACCATATATTTT. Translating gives CSASQWSSGNTIYF.

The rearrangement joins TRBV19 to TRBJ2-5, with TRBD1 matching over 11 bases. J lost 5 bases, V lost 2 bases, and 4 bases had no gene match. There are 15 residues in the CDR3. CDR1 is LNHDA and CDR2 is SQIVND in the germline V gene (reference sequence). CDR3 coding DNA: TGTGCCAGTAGTATATTGGGACAGGGGGTCGAGACCCAGTACTTC. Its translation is CASSILGQGVETQYF.

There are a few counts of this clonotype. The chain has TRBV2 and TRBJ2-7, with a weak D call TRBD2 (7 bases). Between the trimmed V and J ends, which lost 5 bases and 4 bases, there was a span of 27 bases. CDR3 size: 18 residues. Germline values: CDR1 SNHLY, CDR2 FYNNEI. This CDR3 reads CASSFTGFDSGRAYEQYF. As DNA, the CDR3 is TGTGCCAGCAGTTTCACAGGGTTTGATAGCGGGCGAGCTTACGAGCAGTACTTC.

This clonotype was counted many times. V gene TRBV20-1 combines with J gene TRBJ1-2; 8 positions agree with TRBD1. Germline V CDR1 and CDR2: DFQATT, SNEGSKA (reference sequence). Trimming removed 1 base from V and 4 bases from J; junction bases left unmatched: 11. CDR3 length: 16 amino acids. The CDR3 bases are TGCAGTGCTAGAGCTTGGGAGACAGGGGCCTCCTATGGCTACACCTTC. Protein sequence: CSARAWETGASYGYTF.

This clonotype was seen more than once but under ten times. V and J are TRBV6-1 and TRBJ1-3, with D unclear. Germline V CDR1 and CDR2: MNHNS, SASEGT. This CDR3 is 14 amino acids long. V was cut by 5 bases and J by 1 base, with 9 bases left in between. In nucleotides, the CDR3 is TGTGCCAGCAGTCGAATGGAGTCTGGAAACACCATATATTTT. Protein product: CASSRMESGNTIYF.

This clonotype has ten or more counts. CDR3 nucleotide sequence: TGTGCCAGCAGCCAAGAGGGACTAGCGGGAGGAAGCTCCTACAATGAGCAGTTCTTC. Encoded protein: CASSQEGLAGGSSYNEQFF. The J gene is TRBJ2-1, the V gene TRBV14, with 15 nucleotides matching TRBD2. V gave up 0 bases and J gave up 0 bases; unmatched junction bases: 3. The CDR3 has 19 amino acids. Looked up from germline, CDR1 is SGHDN and CDR2 is FVKESK.

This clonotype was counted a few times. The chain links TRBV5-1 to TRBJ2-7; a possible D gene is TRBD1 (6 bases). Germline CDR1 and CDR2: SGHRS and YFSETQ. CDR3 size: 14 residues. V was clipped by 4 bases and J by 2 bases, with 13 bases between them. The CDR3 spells CASSANGQPYEQYF. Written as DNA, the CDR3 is TGCGCCAGCAGCGCTAATGGACAGCCCTACGAGCAGTACTTC.

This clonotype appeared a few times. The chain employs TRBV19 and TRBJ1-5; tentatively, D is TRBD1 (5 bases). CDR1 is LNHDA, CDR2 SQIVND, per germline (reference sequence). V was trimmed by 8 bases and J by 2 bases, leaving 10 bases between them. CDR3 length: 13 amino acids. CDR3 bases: TGTGCCAGTCAAGGGGTTGGCAATCAGCCCCAGCATTTT. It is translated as CASQGVGNQPQHF.

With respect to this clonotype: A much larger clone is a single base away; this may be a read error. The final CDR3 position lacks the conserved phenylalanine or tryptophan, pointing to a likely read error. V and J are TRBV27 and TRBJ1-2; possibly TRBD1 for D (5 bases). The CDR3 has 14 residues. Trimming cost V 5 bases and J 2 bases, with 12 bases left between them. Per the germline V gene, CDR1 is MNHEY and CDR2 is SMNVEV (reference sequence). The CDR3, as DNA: TGTGCCAGCAGTGGGGGAGGGGAAAACTATGGCTACACCGTC. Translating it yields CASSGGGENYGYTV.

As DNA, the CDR3 is TGCAGTGCTAGAGTAGCGGGAGGGCCTGTACATGAGCAGTTCTTC. This codes for CSARVAGGPVHEQFF. J is TRBJ2-1 and V is TRBV20-1; 11 bases map to TRBD2. In germline, CDR1 is DFQATT, CDR2 SNEGSKA (reference sequence). This CDR3 is 15 amino acids long. V gave up 1 base and J gave up 8 bases; unmatched junction bases: 7.

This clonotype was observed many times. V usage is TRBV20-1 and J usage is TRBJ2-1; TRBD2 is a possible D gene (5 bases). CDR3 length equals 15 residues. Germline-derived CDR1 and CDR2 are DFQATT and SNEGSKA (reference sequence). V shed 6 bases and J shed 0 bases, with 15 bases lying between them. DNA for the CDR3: TGCAGTGCCCGGTCAGGCGGGCTCTCCTACAATGAGCAGTTCTTC. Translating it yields CSARSGGLSYNEQFF.

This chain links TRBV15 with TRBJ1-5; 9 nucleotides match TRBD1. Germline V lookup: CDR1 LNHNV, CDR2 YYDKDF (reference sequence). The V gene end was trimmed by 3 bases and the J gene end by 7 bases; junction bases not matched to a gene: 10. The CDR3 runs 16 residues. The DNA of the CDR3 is TGTGCCACCAGCAGGGAGTTTACAGGGGGCCGACAGCCCCAGCATTTT. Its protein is CATSREFTGGRQPQHF.

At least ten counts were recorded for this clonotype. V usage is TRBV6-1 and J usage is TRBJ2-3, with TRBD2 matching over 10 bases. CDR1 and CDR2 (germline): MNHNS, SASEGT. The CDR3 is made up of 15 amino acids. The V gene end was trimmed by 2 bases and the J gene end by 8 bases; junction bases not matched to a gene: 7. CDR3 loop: CASSELAGAFSTQYF. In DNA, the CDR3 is TGTGCCAGCAGTGAACTAGCGGGAGCATTTTCTACGCAGTATTTT.

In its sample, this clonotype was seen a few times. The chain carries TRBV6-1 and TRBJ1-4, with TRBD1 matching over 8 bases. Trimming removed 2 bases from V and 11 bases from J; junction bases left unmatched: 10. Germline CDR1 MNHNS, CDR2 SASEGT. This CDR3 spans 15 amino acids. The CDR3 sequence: CASSEFRQGAAKLFF. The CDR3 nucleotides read TGTGCCAGCAGTGAATTCCGGCAGGGGGCTGCGAAACTGTTTTTT.

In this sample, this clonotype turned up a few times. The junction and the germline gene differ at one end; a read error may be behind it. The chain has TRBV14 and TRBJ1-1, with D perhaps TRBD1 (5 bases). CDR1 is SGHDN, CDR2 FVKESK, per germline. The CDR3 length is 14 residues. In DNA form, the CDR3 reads TGTGCCAACAGCCAGGGAGGATTGAACACTGAAGCTTTCTTT. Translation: CANSQGGLNTEAFF.

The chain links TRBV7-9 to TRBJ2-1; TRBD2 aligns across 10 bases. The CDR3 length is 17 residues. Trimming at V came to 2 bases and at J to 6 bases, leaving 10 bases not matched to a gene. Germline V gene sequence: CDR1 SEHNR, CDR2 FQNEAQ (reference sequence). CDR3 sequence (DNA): TGTGCCAGCAGCTTACGAGGAGCGGGAGGGTCCCTCAATGAGCAGTTCTTC. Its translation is CASSLRGAGGSLNEQFF.

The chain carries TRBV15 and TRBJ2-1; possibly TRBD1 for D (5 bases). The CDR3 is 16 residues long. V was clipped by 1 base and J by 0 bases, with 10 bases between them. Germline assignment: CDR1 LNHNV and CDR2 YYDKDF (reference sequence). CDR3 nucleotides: TGTGCCACCAGCAGAGGGGGCATGAGCTCCTACAATGAGCAGTTCTTC. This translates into CATSRGGMSSYNEQFF.

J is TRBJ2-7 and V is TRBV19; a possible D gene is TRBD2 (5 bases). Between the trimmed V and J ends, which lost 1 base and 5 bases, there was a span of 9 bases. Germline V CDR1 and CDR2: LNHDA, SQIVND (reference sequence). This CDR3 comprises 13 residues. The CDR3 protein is CASSIAGGNEQYF. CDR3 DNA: TGTGCCAGTAGTATAGCTGGAGGCAACGAGCAGTACTTC. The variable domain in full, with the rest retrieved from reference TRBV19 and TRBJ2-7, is DGGITQSPKYLFRKEGQNVTLSCEQNLNHDAMYWYRQDPGQGLRLIYYSQIVNDFQKGDIAEGYSVSREKKESFPLTVTSAQKNPTAFYLCASSIAGGNEQYFGPGTRLTVT.